The clone carrying this T cell receptor (beta chain) was seen ten or more times. Its antigen is not known. The germline V gene encodes CDR1 LGHNA and CDR2 YSLEER. The length of the CDR3 is 16 residues. The J segment lost 9 bases and the V segment lost 3 bases, leaving 8 bases of the junction unmatched. RNA was extracted from bulk tissue without any cell sorting. This specimen comes from a study of tumor and adjacent non-tumor tissue in lung cancer. Study context: Samples averaged approximately 4.2 million productive TCRbeta reads each.

A modified ARM-PCR protocol with three rounds of nested PCR amplified TCRbeta. A single record per CDR3 protein comes from TCRdb applying MiXCR to the multiplex PCR reads. The sample comprises 200,000 or so distinct CDR3 sequences, roughly 70% of which are singletons, and under 30% rests with the top ten. The study's findings and limits: Tumor repertoires had a smaller top 100 clone share than normal lung.

This rearrangement joins TRBV4-3 to TRBJ2-3, with TRBD2 identical over 14 bases. Sequencing was performed on lung tumor tissue. This receptor was obtained from a man in his 60s with non-small cell lung cancer. The CDR3 nucleotides read TGCGCCAGCAGCCACGGAGGGACTAGCGGGAGTGGGACGCAGTATTTT. It encodes CASSHGGTSGSGTQYF.